One sample yielded the 2 T cell receptor beta chains listed below, sequenced in a study of cytomegalovirus exposure and HLA in healthy donors. Primers: 60 Vbeta forward and 13 Jbeta reverse. Using immunoSEQ multiplex PCR, the repertoire was profiled, and TCRdb retains in-frame clones only, with some absent. Of some 92,000 clones listed, more than 70% are singletons. Sequencing was carried out using PBMCs. All receptors derive from a man between 18 and 29 years old in good health and CMV-seropositive.

The gene calls are TRBV27 and TRBJ1-5; possibly TRBD1 for D (5 bases). Trimming cost V 1 base and J 0 bases, with 22 bases left between them. CDR3 length: 20 residues. Germline values: CDR1 MNHEY, CDR2 SMNVEV (reference sequence). The CDR3 DNA sequence: TGTGCCAGCAGTTTATGGGCAGGGTGGGATCTAGTTAATAGCAATCAGCCCCAGCATTTT. Protein sequence: CASSLWAGWDLVNSNQPQHF.

Only one count was recorded for this clone. The sample contains more than one DNA sequence encoding this CDR3. The rearrangement links TRBV19 to TRBJ2-1; no clear D gene. CDR3 length: 13 amino acids. Trimming removed 1 base from V and 7 bases from J, with 8 bases in between. In germline, CDR1 is LNHDA, CDR2 SQIVND (reference sequence). The CDR3 sequence: CASSIAQNNEQFF. Here the CDR3 DNA reads TGTGCCAGTAGTATAGCCCAGAATAATGAGCAGTTCTTC. Full variable domain (outside the CDR3, taken from reference TRBV19 and TRBJ2-1): DGGITQSPKYLFRKEGQNVTLSCEQNLNHDAMYWYRQDPGQGLRLIYYSQIVNDFQKGDIAEGYSVSREKKESFPLTVTSAQKNPTAFYLCASSIAQNNEQFFGPGTRLTVL.